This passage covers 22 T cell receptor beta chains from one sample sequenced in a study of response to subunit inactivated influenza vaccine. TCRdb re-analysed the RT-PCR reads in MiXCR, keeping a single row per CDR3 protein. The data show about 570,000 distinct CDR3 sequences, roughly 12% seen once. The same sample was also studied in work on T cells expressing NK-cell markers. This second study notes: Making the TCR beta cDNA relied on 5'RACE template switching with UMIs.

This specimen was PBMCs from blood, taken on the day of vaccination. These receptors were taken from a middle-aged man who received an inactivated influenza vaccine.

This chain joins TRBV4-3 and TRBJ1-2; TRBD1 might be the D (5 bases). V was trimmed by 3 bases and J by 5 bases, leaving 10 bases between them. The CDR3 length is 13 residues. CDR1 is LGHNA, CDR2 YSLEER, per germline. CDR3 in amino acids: CASSQFRDYGYTF. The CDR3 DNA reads TGCGCCAGCAGCCAGTTCAGGGATTATGGCTACACCTTC.

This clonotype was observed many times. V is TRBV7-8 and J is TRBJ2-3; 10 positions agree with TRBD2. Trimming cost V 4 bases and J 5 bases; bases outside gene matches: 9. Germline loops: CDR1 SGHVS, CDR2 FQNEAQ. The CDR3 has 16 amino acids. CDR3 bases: TGTGCCAGCAGCTGGGGTCTAGCGGGAGTGAGAGATACGCAGTATTTT. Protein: CASSWGLAGVRDTQYF.

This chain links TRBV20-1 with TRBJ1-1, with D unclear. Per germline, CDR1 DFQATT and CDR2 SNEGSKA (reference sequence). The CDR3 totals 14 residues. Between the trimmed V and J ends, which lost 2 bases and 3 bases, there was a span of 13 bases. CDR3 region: CSARLGLWHTEAFF. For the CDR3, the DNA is TGCAGTGCTAGACTCGGCCTGTGGCACACTGAAGCTTTCTTT.

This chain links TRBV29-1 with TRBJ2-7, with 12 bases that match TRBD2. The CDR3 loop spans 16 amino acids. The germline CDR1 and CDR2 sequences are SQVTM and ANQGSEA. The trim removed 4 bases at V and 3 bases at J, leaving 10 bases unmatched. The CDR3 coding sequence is TGCAGCGTTGTTTCTGGGCCGGGACTAGCGGGCTACGAGCAGTACTTC. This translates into CSVVSGPGLAGYEQYF.

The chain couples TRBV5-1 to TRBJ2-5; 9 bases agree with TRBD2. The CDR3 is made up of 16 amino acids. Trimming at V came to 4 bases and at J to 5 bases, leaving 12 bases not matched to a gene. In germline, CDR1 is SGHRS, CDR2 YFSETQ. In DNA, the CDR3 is TGCGCCAGCAGCGCCGGTGCAGCGGGGGGCAGGGAGACCCAGTACTTC. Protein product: CASSAGAAGGRETQYF.

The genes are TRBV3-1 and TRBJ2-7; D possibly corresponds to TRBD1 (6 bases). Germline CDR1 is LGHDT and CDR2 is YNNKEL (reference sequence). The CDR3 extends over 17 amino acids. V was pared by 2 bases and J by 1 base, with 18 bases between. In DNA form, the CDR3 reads TGTGCCAGCAGCCAAATCAGTGGAACAGGGAGATCCTACGAGCAGTACTTC. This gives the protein CASSQISGTGRSYEQYF.

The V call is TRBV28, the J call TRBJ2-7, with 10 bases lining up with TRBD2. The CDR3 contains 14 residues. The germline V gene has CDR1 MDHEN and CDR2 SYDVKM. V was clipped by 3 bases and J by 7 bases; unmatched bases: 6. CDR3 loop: CASSFRTSGFEQYF. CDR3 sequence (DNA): TGTGCCAGCAGTTTTCGGACTAGCGGTTTTGAGCAGTACTTC.

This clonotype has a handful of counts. The DNA of the CDR3 is TGTGCCAGCAGTTTGGAGGGATTTAAGACTGAAGCTTTCTTT. Translation: CASSLEGFKTEAFF. The J gene is TRBJ1-1, the V gene TRBV12-3 or TRBV12-4; D is uncertain. Trimming stripped 3 bases from V and 5 bases from J, with 13 bases between. The CDR3 spans 14 residues.

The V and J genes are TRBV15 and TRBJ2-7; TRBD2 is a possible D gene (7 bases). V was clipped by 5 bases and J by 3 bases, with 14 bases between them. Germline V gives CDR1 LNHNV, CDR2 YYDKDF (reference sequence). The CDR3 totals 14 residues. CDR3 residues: CATSPRGGYYEQYF. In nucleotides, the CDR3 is TGTGCCACCAGCCCAAGGGGGGGATACTACGAGCAGTACTTC. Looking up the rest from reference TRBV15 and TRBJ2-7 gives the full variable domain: DAMVIQNPRYQVTQFGKPVTLSCSQTLNHNVMYWYQQKSSQAPKLLFHYYDKDFNNEADTPDNFQSRRPNTSFCFLDIRSPGLGDTAMYLCATSPRGGYYEQYFGPGTRLTVT.

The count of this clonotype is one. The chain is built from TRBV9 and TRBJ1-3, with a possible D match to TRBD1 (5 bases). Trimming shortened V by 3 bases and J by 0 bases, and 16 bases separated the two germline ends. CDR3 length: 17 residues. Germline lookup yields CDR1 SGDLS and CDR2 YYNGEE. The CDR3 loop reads CASSAGRQTLSGNTIYF. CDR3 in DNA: TGTGCCAGCAGCGCCGGCAGACAGACACTCTCTGGAAACACCATATATTTT.

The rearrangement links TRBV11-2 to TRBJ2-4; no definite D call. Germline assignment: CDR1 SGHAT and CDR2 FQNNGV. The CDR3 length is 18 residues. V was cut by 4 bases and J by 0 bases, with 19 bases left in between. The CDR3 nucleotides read TGTGCCAGCAGCTCCACTGGCTGGGGAAGGCTAGCCAAAAACATTCAGTACTTC. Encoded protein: CASSSTGWGRLAKNIQYF.

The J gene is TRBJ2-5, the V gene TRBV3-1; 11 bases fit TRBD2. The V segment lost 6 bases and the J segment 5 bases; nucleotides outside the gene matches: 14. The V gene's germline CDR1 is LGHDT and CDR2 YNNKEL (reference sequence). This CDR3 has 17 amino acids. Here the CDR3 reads CASSLISGGASDETQYF. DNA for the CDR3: TGTGCCAGCAGTCTTATTAGCGGGGGGGCCAGTGATGAGACCCAGTACTTC.

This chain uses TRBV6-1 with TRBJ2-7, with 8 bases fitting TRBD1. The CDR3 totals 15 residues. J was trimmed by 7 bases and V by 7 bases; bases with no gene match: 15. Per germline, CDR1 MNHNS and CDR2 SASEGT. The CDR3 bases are TGTGCCAGCAAGGTGACGACAGGGGAACGGCTTGAGCAGTACTTC. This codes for CASKVTTGERLEQYF.

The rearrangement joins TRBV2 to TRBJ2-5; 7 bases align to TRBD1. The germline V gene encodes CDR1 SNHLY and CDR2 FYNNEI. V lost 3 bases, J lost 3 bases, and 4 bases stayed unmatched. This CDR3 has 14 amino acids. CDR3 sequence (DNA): TGTGCCAGCAGTGACAGGGGGTACGAAGAGACCCAGTACTTC. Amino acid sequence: CASSDRGYEETQYF.

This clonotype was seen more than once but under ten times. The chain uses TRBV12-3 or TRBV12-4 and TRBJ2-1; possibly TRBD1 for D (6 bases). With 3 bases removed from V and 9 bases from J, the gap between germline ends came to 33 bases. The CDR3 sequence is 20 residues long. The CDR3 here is CASSLPGRGLNRRYNGEQFF. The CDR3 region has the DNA TGTGCCAGCAGTTTGCCGGGCAGGGGTTTAAATCGTCGATACAATGGTGAGCAGTTCTTC.

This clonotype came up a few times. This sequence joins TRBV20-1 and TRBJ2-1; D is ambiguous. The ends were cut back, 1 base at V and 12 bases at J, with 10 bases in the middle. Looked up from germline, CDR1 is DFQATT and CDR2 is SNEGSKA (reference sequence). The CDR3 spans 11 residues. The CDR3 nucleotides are TGCAGTGCTAGAGGCCGGCTAGGGCAGTTCTTC. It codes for CSARGRLGQFF.

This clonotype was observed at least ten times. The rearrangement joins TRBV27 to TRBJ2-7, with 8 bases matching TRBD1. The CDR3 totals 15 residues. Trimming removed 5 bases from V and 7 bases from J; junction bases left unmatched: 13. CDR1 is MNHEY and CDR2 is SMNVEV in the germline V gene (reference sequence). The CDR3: CASSGQDRVIGEQYF. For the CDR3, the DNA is TGTGCCAGCAGTGGGCAGGACAGGGTGATAGGGGAGCAGTACTTC.

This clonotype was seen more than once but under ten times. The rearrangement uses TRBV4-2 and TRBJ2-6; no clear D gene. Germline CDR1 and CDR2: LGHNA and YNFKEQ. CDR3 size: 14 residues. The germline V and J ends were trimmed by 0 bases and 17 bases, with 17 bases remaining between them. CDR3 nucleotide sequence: TGTGCCAGCAGCCAAGATCGGGTAGGCCCGGCAGTGACTTTC. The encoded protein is CASSQDRVGPAVTF.

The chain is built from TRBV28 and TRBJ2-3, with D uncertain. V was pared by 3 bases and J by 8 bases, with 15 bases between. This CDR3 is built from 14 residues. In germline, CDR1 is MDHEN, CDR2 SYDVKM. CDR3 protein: CASSFVQVKGTQYF. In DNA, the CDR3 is TGTGCCAGCAGTTTCGTTCAGGTTAAGGGTACGCAGTATTTT.

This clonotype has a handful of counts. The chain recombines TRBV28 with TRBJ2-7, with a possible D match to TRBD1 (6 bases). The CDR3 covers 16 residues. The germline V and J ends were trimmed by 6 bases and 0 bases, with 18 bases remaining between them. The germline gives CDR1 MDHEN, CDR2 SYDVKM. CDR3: CASRFLRKDSSYEQYF. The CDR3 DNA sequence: TGTGCCAGCAGATTCCTCCGGAAGGACAGCTCCTACGAGCAGTACTTC.

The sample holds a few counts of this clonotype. The CDR3 protein is CASSYQGGTDTQYF. Here the CDR3 DNA reads TGTGCCAGCAGCTACCAGGGGGGCACAGATACGCAGTATTTT. The V call is TRBV6-2 or TRBV6-3, the J call TRBJ2-3, with 7 bases matching TRBD1. This CDR3 is built from 14 residues. J gave up 1 base and V 6 bases, and 4 bases lay outside the gene matches. Germline V CDR1 and CDR2: MNHEY, SVGEGT.

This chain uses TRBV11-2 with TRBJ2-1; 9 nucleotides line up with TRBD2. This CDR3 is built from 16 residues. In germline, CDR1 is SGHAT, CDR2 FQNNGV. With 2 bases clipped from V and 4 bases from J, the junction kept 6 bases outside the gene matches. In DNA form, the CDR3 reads TGTGCCAGCAGCTTAAATCTAGCGGGAAGGTACAATGAGCAGTTCTTC. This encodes CASSLNLAGRYNEQFF.